Listed below are T cell receptor beta chains from one sample, sequenced in a study of blood T cells in healthy people across ages. TCRdb called the 5' RACE reads again in MiXCR, with one record for every CDR3 protein. The data show about 650,000 distinct CDR3 sequences, about 34% seen once. Sequencing was done on a sample of blood. The receptors were gathered from an elderly woman in good health. The CDR3 runs from the conserved cysteine through the conserved F or W. The D gene is left open where the match is weak. Clone size, where shown, is once, few, many, or a class for clones that have expanded.

size | D | length | J | V | DNA | CDR3
many | TRBD2 | 14 | TRBJ2-3 | TRBV7-8 | TGTGCCAGCAGCTTCCTTGGGGGGGCAGATACGCAGTATTTT | CASSFLGGADTQYF
- | - | 15 | TRBJ2-7 | TRBV7-6 | TGTGCCAGCAGGAGAGGACCGCCGCCTTTCTACGAGCAGTACTTC | CASRRGPPPFYEQYF
- | TRBD1 | 15 | TRBJ1-5 | TRBV9 | TGTGCCAGCAGCGCCTCCGGGACAGGGTCCGAACCCCAGCATTTT | CASSASGTGSEPQHF
- | - | 15 | TRBJ1-1 | TRBV7-6 | TGTGCCAGCAGCTTCGGGGCAGGGGATGAGACTGAAGCTTTCTTT | CASSFGAGDETEAFF
many | - | 18 | TRBJ1-5 | TRBV3-1 | TGTGCCAGCAGCCAAGCCTTTCGCAGCCAAAAAAGCAATCAGCCCCAGCATTTT | CASSQAFRSQKSNQPQHF
many | - | 15 | TRBJ2-3 | TRBV5-1 | TGCGCCAGCAGCTTGGCGGGGGCCATCACAGATACGCAGTATTTT | CASSLAGAITDTQYF
few | - | 14 | TRBJ1-1 | TRBV9 | TGTGCCAGCAGCGCCCGGGTCTATAGCACTGAAGCTTTCTTT | CASSARVYSTEAFF
many | - | 15 | TRBJ1-4 | TRBV5-1 | TGCGCCAGCAGCCCGGACGGGAGGTCTGATGAAAAACTGTTTTTT | CASSPDGRSDEKLFF
- | TRBD2 | 15 | TRBJ2-1 | TRBV20-1 | TGCAGTGCTAGGGGGGAGGGAAGCCCCTACAATGAGCAGTTCTTC | CSARGEGSPYNEQFF
few | TRBD2 | 17 | TRBJ2-5 | TRBV20-1 | TGCAGTGCTAGGGGGACTAGCGGGAGAATTGGGCAAGAGACCCAGTACTTC | CSARGTSGRIGQETQYF
many | - | 15 | TRBJ1-2 | TRBV6-6 | TGTGCCAGCAGTTACTCGGGGCTAGCTAACTATGGCTACACCTTC | CASSYSGLANYGYTF
many | - | 12 | TRBJ2-7 | TRBV7-2 | TGTGCCAGCAGCCCGCGGGCAGCCGAGCAGTACTTC | CASSPRAAEQYF
many | TRBD1 | 15 | TRBJ1-6 | TRBV20-1 | TGCAGTGCTAGACGAACAGGGGTCTATAATTCACCCCTCCACTTT | CSARRTGVYNSPLHF
many | - | 14 | TRBJ2-1 | TRBV18 | TGTGCCAGCTCCCCCCCCGGGACCTACAATGAGCAGTTCTTC | CASSPPGTYNEQFF
once | TRBD1 | 15 | TRBJ1-1 | TRBV18 | TGTACCAGCTCACCACCGGGTGCAGGGGGCAAGGAAGCTTTCTTT | CTSSPPGAGGKEAFF
- | - | 13 | TRBJ1-4 | TRBV20-1 | TGCAGTGCTAGTGGGGGAACCTCCGTAAAACTGTTTTTT | CSASGGTSVKLFF
- | TRBD2 | 13 | TRBJ2-7 | TRBV20-1 | TGCAGTGCCAGGAGGCGGGAGGCTTACGAGCAGTACTTC | CSARRREAYEQYF
few | - | 18 | TRBJ1-5 | TRBV12-3/TRBV12-4 | TGTGCCAGCAGCCGGGCGGGGGGCGCGGGTCCCAGCAATCAGCCCCAGCATTTT | CASSRAGGAGPSNQPQHF
- | TRBD2 | 18 | TRBJ2-7 | TRBV12-3/TRBV12-4 | TGTGCCAGCAGTTTAAATCGCCCCGGACTAGCGGATCCCTACGAGCAGTACTTC | CASSLNRPGLADPYEQYF
many | - | 14 | TRBJ1-5 | TRBV7-2 | TGTGCCAGCAGTTTAGTTGGGGGCAATCAGCCCCAGCATTTT | CASSLVGGNQPQHF
- | - | 13 | TRBJ2-5 | TRBV20-1 | TGCAGTGCTAGACGCGGGGTAGACAGTGAGCAGTACTTC | CSARRGVDSEQYF
- | TRBD1 | 12 | TRBJ2-7 | TRBV20-1 | TGCAGTGCCAGGGACAGATATTACGAGCAGTACTTC | CSARDRYYEQYF
- | - | 12 | TRBJ1-4 | TRBV6-6 | TGTGCCAGCAGGGAAATACAGGAAAAACTGTTTTTT | CASREIQEKLFF
few | TRBD2 | 15 | TRBJ2-5 | TRBV7-2 | TGTGCCAGCAGCTTAGCGGATAGCGGGAAAGAGACCCAGTACTTC | CASSLADSGKETQYF
many | TRBD2 | 13 | TRBJ2-3 | TRBV6-1 | TGTGCCAGCACCATAGCGGGGGGAGATACGCAGTATTTT | CASTIAGGDTQYF
many | TRBD1 | 14 | TRBJ2-7 | TRBV5-1 | TGCGCCAGCACTCGGACAGGGGGGACCTACGAGCAGTACTTC | CASTRTGGTYEQYF
- | TRBD2 | 15 | TRBJ2-7 | TRBV5-1 | TGCGCCAGCAGCTTGGGGACTAGCGGGGTCAATGAGCAGTACTTC | CASSLGTSGVNEQYF
- | TRBD1 | 15 | TRBJ1-1 | TRBV12-3/TRBV12-4 | TGTGCCAGCAGTTTGCAGAAGGGGGCCACGGCCGAAGCTTTCTTT | CASSLQKGATAEAFF
many | - | 14 | TRBJ2-7 | TRBV9 | TGTGCCAGCAGTCCGGACTCGTTCTCCTACGAGCAGTACTTC | CASSPDSFSYEQYF
- | - | 13 | TRBJ2-1 | TRBV2 | TGTGCCAGCCAGAGGGGCGATAGCAATGAGCAGTTCTTC | CASQRGDSNEQFF
- | - | 12 | TRBJ1-6 | TRBV7-6 | TGTGCCAGCAGCCCTATTGATTCACCCCTCCACTTT | CASSPIDSPLHF